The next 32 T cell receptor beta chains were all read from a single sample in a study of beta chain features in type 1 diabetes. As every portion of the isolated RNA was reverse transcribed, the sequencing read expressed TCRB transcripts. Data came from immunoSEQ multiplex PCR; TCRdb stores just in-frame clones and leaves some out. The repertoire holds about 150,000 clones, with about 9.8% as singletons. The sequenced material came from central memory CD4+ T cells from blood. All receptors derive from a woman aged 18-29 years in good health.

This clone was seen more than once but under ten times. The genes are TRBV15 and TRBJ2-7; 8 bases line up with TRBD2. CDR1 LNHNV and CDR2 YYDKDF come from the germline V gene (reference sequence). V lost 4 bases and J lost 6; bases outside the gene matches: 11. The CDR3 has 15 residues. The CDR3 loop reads CATSNGLATPGEQYF. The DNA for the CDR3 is TGTGCCACCAGCAACGGACTAGCAACCCCAGGCGAGCAGTACTTC. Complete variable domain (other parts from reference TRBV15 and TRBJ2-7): DAMVIQNPRYQVTQFGKPVTLSCSQTLNHNVMYWYQQKSSQAPKLLFHYYDKDFNNEADTPDNFQSRRPNTSFCFLDIRSPGLGDTAMYLCATSNGLATPGEQYFGPGTRLTVT.

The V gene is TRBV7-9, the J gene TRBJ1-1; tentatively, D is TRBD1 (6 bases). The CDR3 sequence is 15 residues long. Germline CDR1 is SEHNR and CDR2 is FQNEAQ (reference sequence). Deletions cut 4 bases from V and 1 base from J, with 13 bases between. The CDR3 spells CASSYRAVGNTEAFF. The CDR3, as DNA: TGTGCCAGCAGCTACAGGGCGGTCGGGAACACTGAAGCTTTCTTT.

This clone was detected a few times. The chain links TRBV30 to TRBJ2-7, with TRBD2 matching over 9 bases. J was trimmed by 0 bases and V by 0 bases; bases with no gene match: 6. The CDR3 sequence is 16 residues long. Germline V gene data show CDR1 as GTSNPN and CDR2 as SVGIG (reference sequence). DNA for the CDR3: TGTGCCTGGAGTGTACCGGGCGGGAGGGGCTCCTACGAGCAGTACTTC. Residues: CAWSVPGGRGSYEQYF.

The CDR3 reads CASSNRDGETQYF. CDR3 sequence (DNA): TGTGCCAGCAGCAACAGGGATGGGGAGACCCAGTACTTC. The chain couples TRBV11-2 to TRBJ2-5; maybe TRBD1 (6 bases). This CDR3 has 13 amino acids. V lost 5 bases and J lost 5, with 12 bases in between. Germline V gene sequence: CDR1 SGHAT, CDR2 FQNNGV.

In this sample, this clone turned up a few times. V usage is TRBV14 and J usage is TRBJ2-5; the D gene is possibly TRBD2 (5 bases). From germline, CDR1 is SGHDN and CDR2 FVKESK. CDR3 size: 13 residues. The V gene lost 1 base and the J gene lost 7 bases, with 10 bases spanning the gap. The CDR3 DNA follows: TGTGCCAGCAGCCAAGGGGCTGCGGGGACCCAGTACTTC. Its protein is CASSQGAAGTQYF.

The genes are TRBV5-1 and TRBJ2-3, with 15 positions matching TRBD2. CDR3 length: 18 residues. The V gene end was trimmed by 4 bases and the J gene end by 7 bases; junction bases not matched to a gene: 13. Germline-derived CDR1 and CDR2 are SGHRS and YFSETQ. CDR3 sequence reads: CASSIGLAGGSMVNTQYF. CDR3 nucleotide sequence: TGCGCCAGCAGCATAGGACTAGCGGGGGGGTCGATGGTCAATACGCAGTATTTT. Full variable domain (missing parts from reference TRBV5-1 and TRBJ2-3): KAGVTQTPRYLIKTRGQQVTLSCSPISGHRSVSWYQQTPGQGLQFLFEYFSETQRNKGNFPGRFSGRQFSNSRSEMNVSTLELGDSALYLCASSIGLAGGSMVNTQYFGPGTRLTVL.

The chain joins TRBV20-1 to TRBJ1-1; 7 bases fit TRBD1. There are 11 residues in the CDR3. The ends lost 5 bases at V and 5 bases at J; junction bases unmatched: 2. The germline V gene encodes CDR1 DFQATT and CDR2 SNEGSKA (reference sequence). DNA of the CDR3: TGCAGTGCTCCACAGGGGACTGAAGCTTTCTTT. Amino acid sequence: CSAPQGTEAFF.

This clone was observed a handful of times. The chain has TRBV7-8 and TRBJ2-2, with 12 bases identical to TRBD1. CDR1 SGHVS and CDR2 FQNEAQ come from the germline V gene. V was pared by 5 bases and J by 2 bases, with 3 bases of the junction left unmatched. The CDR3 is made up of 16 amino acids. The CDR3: CASSRGTGGNTGELFF. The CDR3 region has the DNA TGTGCCAGCAGCCGGGGGACAGGGGGCAACACCGGGGAGCTGTTTTTT.

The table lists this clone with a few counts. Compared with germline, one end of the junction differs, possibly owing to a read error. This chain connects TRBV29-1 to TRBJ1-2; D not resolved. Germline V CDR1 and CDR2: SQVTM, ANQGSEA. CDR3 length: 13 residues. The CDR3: CSVQESTNYGYTF. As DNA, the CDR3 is TGCAGCGTTCAAGAGAGTACTAACTATGGCTACACCTTC.

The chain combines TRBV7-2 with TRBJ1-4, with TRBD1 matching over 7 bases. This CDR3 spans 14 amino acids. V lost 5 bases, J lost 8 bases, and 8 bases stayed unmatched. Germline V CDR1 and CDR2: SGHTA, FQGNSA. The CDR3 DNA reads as TGTGCCAGCAGCGTCCAGGGGGAGTTCGAAAAACTGTTTTTT. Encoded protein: CASSVQGEFEKLFF.

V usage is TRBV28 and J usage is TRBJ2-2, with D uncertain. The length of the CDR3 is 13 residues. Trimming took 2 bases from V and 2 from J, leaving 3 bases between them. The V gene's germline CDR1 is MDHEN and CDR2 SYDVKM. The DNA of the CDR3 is TGTGCCAGCAGTTTACCAAACACCGGGGAGCTGTTTTTT. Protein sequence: CASSLPNTGELFF.

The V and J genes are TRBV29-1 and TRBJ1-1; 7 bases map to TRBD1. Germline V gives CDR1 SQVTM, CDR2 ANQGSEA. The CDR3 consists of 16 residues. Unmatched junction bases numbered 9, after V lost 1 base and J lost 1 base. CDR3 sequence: CSVEGFQGQRNTEAFF. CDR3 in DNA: TGCAGCGTTGAAGGTTTCCAGGGACAGCGGAACACTGAAGCTTTCTTT.

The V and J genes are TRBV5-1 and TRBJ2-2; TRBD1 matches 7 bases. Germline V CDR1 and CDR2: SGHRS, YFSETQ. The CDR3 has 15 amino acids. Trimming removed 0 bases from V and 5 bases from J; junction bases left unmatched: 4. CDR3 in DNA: TGCGCCAGCAGCTTGGACAGGGGCCGTACCGGGGAGCTGTTTTTT. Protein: CASSLDRGRTGELFF.

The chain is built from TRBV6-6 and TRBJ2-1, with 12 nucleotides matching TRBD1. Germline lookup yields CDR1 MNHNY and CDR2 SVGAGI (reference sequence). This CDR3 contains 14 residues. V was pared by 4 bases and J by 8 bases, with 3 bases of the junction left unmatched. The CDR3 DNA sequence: TGTGCCAGCAGTTTCGGGACAGGGGGCTATGAGCAGTTCTTC. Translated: CASSFGTGGYEQFF.

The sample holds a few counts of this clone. CDR3 residues: CAISDQYQPQHF. In DNA, the CDR3 is TGTGCCATCAGTGACCAATATCAGCCCCAGCATTTT. This chain links TRBV10-3 with TRBJ1-5, with D hard to call. Trimming shortened V by 3 bases and J by 5 bases, and 5 bases separated the two germline ends. In germline, CDR1 is ENHRY, CDR2 SYGVKD. The CDR3 spans 12 residues.

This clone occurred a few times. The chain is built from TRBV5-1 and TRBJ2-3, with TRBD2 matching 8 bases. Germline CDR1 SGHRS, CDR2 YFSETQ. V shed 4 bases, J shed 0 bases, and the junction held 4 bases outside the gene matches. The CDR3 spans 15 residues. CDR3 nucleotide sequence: TGCGCCAGCAGCGGTAGCGGGGCTAGCACAGATACGCAGTATTTT. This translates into CASSGSGASTDTQYF.

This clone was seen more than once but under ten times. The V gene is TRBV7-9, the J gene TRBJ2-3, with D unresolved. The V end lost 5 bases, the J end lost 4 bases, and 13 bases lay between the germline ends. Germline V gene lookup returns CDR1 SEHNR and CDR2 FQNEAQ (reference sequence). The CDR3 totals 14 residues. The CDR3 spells CASSLVPEADTQYF. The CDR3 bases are TGTGCCAGCAGCCTAGTTCCCGAGGCAGATACGCAGTATTTT.

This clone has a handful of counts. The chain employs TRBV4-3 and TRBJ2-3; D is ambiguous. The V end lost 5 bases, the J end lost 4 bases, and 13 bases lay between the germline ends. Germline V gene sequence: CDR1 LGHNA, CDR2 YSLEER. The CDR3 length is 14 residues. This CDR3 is CASSREIGPDTQYF. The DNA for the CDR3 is TGCGCCAGCAGCAGAGAGATCGGTCCAGATACGCAGTATTTT.

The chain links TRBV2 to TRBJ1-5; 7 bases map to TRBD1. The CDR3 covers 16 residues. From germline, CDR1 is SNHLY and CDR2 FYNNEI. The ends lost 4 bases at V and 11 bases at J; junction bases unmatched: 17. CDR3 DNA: TGTGCCAGCAGTGTCGAGGGACAGCGACAAGGTTATACCCAGCATTTT. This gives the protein CASSVEGQRQGYTQHF.

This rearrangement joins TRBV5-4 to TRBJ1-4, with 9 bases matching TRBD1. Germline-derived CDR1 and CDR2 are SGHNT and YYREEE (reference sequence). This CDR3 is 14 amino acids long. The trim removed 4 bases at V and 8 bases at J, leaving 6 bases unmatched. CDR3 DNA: TGTGCCAGCAGCCTACAGGGGGCGGAGGAAAAACTGTTTTTT. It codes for CASSLQGAEEKLFF.

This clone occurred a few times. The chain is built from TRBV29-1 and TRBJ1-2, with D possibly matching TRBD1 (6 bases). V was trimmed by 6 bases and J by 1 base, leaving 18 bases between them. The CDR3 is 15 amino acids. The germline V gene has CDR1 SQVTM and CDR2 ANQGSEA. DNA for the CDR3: TGCAGCGTCAAAAACTGGACAGATTTTAACTATGGCTACACCTTC. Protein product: CSVKNWTDFNYGYTF. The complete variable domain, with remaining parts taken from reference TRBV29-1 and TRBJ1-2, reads SAVISQKPSRDICQRGTSLTIQCQVDSQVTMMFWYRQQPGQSLTLIATANQGSEATYESGFVIDKFPISRPNLTFSTLTVSNMSPEDSSIYLCSVKNWTDFNYGYTFGSGTRLTVV.

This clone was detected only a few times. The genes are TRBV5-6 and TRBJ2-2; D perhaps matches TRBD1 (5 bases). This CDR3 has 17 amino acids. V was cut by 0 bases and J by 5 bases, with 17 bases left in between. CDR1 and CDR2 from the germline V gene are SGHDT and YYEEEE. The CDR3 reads CASSLARQGRETGELFF. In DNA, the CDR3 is TGTGCCAGCAGCTTGGCCCGCCAGGGAAGAGAAACCGGGGAGCTGTTTTTT.

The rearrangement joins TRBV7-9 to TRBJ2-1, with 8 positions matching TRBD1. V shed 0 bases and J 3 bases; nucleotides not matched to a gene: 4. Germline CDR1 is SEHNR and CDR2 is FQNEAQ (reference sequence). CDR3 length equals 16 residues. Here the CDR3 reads CASSLAGQGNYNEQFF. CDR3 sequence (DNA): TGTGCCAGCAGCTTAGCAGGACAGGGAAACTACAATGAGCAGTTCTTC.

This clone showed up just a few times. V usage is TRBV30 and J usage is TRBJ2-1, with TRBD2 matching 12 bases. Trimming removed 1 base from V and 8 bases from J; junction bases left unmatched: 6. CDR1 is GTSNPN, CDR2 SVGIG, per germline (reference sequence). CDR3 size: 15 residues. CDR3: CAWSGLAGGLYEQFF. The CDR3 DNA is TGTGCCTGGAGTGGTCTAGCGGGGGGGCTTTATGAGCAGTTCTTC.

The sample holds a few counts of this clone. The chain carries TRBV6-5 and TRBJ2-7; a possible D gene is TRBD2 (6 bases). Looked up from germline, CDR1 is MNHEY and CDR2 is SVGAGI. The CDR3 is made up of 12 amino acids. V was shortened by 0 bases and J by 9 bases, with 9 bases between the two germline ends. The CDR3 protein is CASSYSGTSQYF. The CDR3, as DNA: TGTGCCAGCAGTTACTCGGGGACTTCGCAGTACTTC.

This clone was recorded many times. CDR3 sequence (DNA): TGTGCCTGGACCCCCCGGGGACTAGCGGGAGGGAATGAGCAGTTCTTC. This gives the protein CAWTPRGLAGGNEQFF. The chain couples TRBV30 to TRBJ2-1; 16 bases fit TRBD2. Germline CDR1 and CDR2: GTSNPN and SVGIG (reference sequence). There are 16 residues in the CDR3. The trim removed 4 bases at V and 7 bases at J, leaving 7 bases unmatched.

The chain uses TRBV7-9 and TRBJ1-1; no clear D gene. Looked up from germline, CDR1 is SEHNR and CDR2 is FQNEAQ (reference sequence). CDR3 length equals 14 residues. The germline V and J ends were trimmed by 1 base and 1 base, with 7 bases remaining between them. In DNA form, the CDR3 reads TGTGCCAGCAGCTTAGTTGCGGGGAACACTGAAGCTTTCTTT. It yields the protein CASSLVAGNTEAFF.

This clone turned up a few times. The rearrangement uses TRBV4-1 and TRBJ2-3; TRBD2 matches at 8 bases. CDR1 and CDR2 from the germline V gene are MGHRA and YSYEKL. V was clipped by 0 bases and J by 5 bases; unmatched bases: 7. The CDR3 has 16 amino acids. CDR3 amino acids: CASSQDRGGGKDTQYF. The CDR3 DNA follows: TGCGCCAGCAGCCAAGATCGTGGCGGGGGGAAAGATACGCAGTATTTT.

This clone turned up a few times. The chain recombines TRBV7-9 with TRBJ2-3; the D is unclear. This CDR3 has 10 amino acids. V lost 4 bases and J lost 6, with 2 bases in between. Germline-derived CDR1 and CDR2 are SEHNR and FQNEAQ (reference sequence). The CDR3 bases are TGTGCCAGCAGCTCGGATACGCAGTATTTT. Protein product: CASSSDTQYF. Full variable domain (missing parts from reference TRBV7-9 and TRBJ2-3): DTGVSQNPRHKITKRGQNVTFRCDPISEHNRLYWYRQTLGQGPEFLTYFQNEAQLEKSRLLSDRFSAERPKGSFSTLEIQRTEQGDSAMYLCASSSDTQYFGPGTRLTVL.

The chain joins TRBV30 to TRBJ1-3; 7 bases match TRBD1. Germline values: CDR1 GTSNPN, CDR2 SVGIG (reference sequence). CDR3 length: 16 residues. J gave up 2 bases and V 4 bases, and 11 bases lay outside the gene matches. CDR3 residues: CAWTTRQGGTGNTIYF. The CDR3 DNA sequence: TGTGCCTGGACAACCCGACAGGGTGGGACTGGAAACACCATATATTTT.

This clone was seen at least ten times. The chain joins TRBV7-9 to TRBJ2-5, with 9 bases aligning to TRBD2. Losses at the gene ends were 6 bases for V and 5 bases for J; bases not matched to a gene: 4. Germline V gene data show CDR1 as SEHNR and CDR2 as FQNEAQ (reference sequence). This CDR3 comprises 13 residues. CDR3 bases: TGTGCCAGCAGTAGCGGGAGCAGGGAGACCCAGTACTTC. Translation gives CASSSGSRETQYF.

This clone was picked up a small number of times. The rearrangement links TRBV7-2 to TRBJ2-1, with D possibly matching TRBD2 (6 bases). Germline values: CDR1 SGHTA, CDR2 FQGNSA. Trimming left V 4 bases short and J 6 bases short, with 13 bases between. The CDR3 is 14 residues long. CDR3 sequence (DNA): TGTGCCAGCAGCTCGGTACTAGCAGTCAATGAGCAGTTCTTC. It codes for CASSSVLAVNEQFF.